These T cell receptor beta chains were read from a single sample in a study of control samples from healthy donors and cancer patients. Some clones are missing from TCRdb's copy, which holds only in-frame ones; the method was immunoSEQ multiplex PCR. The repertoire holds about 160,000 clones, with roughly nine tenths as singletons. The sequenced material came from blood. Receptors were obtained from a woman in her twenties or thirties in good health. Both conserved end residues are part of each CDR3. The D gene is left open where the match is weak. Clone size is not always given. Where it is, it says once, few, many or a class for expanded clones.

v_gene	abundance	d_gene	j_gene	CDR3nt	CDR3aa
TRBV10-3	-	-	TRBJ1-1	TGTGCCATCAGAGGCCCTGGCGGGAACACTGAAGCTTTCTTT	CAIRGPGGNTEAFF
TRBV24-1	-	TRBD1	TRBJ2-7	TGTGCCACCAGTACCGCCGGGACAGGGACCTACGAGCAGTACTTC	CATSTAGTGTYEQYF
TRBV6-5	-	TRBD2	TRBJ2-7	TGTGCCAGCACCAGAGCGGGAGGGCCGACCTACGAGCAGTACTTC	CASTRAGGPTYEQYF
TRBV14	-	-	TRBJ1-2	TGTGCCAGCAGCCAAGGCCGGACTTATGGCTACACCTTC	CASSQGRTYGYTF
TRBV18	-	TRBD2	TRBJ2-2	TGTGCCAGCTCACCCCCGGGGAGGGCCAACACCGGGGAGCTGTTTTTT	CASSPPGRANTGELFF
TRBV29-1	-	-	TRBJ2-5	TGCAGCGTTGAACAGGGGCTTACCCAAGAGACCCAGTACTTC	CSVEQGLTQETQYF
TRBV9	-	-	TRBJ1-4	TGTGCCAGCAGCGTAGATTCAGGGTCTACTAATGAAAAACTGTTTTTT	CASSVDSGSTNEKLFF
TRBV30	-	TRBD2	TRBJ2-3	TGTGCCTGGAGTGTAGGGCTAGCGGGCCCAGATACGCAGTATTTT	CAWSVGLAGPDTQYF
TRBV27	-	TRBD2	TRBJ2-7	TGTGCCAGCAGTCGCACTAGCGGAGTCTCGCCCTACGAGCAGTACTTC	CASSRTSGVSPYEQYF
TRBV14	-	-	TRBJ1-3	TGTGCCAGCAGCCAAGTCCAGGGTGGCTTTGGAAACACCATATATTTT	CASSQVQGGFGNTIYF
TRBV7-2	-	-	TRBJ1-6	TGTGCCAGCAGCTTTCAGGGGAATTCACCCCTCCACTTT	CASSFQGNSPLHF
TRBV6-6	-	-	TRBJ2-3	TGTGCCAGCAGTTACTCGTTGGAGTCCACAGATACGCAGTATTTT	CASSYSLESTDTQYF
TRBV24-1	-	-	TRBJ2-1	TGTGCCACCAGTGAACGAGACAATGAGCAGTTCTTC	CATSERDNEQFF
TRBV5-1	-	-	TRBJ1-5	TGCGCCAGCAGCTTGGGGGGCCGTAGCAATCAGCCCCAGCATTTT	CASSLGGRSNQPQHF
TRBV11-3	-	-	TRBJ2-1	TGTGCCAGCAGCTTAACCCTCTACAATGAGCAGTTCTTC	CASSLTLYNEQFF
TRBV5-4	once	TRBD2	TRBJ2-7	TGTGCCAGCAGCTTTGGAGGCGGGAGGGCCTACGAGCAGTACTTC	CASSFGGGRAYEQYF
TRBV5-1	-	-	TRBJ1-1	TGCGCCAGCAGCAGGGACGGCCAATACACTGAAGCTTTCTTT	CASSRDGQYTEAFF
TRBV7-9	-	-	TRBJ2-2	TGTGCCAGCAGCTTAGGCCAGGGTGACACCGGGGAGCTGTTTTTT	CASSLGQGDTGELFF
TRBV6-1	-	-	TRBJ1-1	TGTGCCAGCAGTGAGGGGGGGGCGAACACTGAAGCTTTCTTT	CASSEGGANTEAFF
TRBV2	-	TRBD1	TRBJ1-2	TGTGCCAGCAGGCTGGACAGGGGGAATGGCTACACCTTC	CASRLDRGNGYTF
TRBV7-9	once	TRBD2	TRBJ2-5	TGTGCCACCATGGCTAGCGGCCAAGAGACCCAGTACTTC	CATMASGQETQYF
TRBV20-1	-	TRBD1	TRBJ2-7	TGCAGTGCTAACAGGGGCGAGCAGTACTTC	CSANRGEQYF
TRBV28	-	-	TRBJ2-7	TGTGCCAGCAGCCGACAAAGCTCCTACGAGCAGTACTTC	CASSRQSSYEQYF
TRBV28	-	TRBD1	TRBJ2-4	TGTGCCAGCAGACAACAGGGGTCGCCAAACATTCAGTACTTC	CASRQQGSPNIQYF
TRBV6-5	-	TRBD1	TRBJ2-1	TGTGCCAGCAGTTACCGGGGGACAGGGGGCAATGAGCAGTTCTTC	CASSYRGTGGNEQFF
TRBV14	-	-	TRBJ2-2	TGTGCCAGCAGCCAAGTGTTAAGGGGGACCGGGGAGCTGTTTTTT	CASSQVLRGTGELFF
TRBV28	-	TRBD1	TRBJ2-2	TGTGCCAGCAGCTCCGAAATCTACAGACAGGGAAGAAGGACCGGGGAGCTGTTTTTT	CASSSEIYRQGRRTGELFF
TRBV14	-	-	TRBJ1-3	TGTGCCAGCAGCCCCTCCCGAGGCCACACCATATATTTT	CASSPSRGHTIYF
TRBV27	-	TRBD1	TRBJ2-2	TGTGCCAGCAGTTTAAGTGTTTTAGGACAGGGCACCGGGGAGCTGTTTTTT	CASSLSVLGQGTGELFF
TRBV4-3	-	TRBD2	TRBJ2-1	TGCGCCAGCAGCCAAACTAGCGGGAGGTACAGCAATGAGCAGTTCTTC	CASSQTSGRYSNEQFF
TRBV11-2	once	-	TRBJ2-5	TGTGCCAGCAGCTTAGCAGCGGCGGGGACCCAGTACTTC	CASSLAAAGTQYF
TRBV7-2	-	-	TRBJ2-5	TGTGCCAGCAGCTTAGTGTACGGCCAAGAGACCCAGTACTTC	CASSLVYGQETQYF
TRBV6-2/TRBV6-3	-	-	TRBJ2-4	TGTGCCAGCAGTTCGAACCGCCTCCTAGCCAAAAACATTCAGTACTTC	CASSSNRLLAKNIQYF
TRBV2	-	TRBD2	TRBJ2-1	TGTGCCAGCAGTGTCGGGACTAGCGGTGACAATGAGCAGTTCTTC	CASSVGTSGDNEQFF
TRBV2	-	TRBD2	TRBJ2-3	TGTGCCAGCAGTGACCCCCCTACTAGCGGGAGCGTAACAGATACGCAGTATTTT	CASSDPPTSGSVTDTQYF
TRBV6-6	-	-	TRBJ1-2	TGTGCCAGCAGTCCCCCTGGGGCTGGCTATGGCTACACCTTC	CASSPPGAGYGYTF
TRBV18	-	TRBD2	TRBJ2-1	TGTGCCAGCTCGTCAGGGCCGGGACTAGCGGATCACTATACCTACAATGAGCAGTTCTTC	CASSSGPGLADHYTYNEQFF
TRBV3-1/TRBV3-2	-	TRBD2	TRBJ2-1	TGTGCCAGCAGCCAAGAAGGACTAGCTTACCATGAGCAGTTCTTC	CASSQEGLAYHEQFF
TRBV4-1	-	TRBD1	TRBJ1-2	TGCGCCAGCAGCCTAAACAGGGGAGACGGCTACACCTTC	CASSLNRGDGYTF
TRBV5-5	-	-	TRBJ2-1	TGTGCCAGCAGCTTGTTTTTAGCGGCCAATGAGCAGTTCTTC	CASSLFLAANEQFF